These T cell receptor beta chains were read from a single sample in a study of blood T cell repertoires in COVID-19. TCRdb's table, derived via immunoSEQ multiplex PCR, lists solely in-frame clones and lacks some. Of 350,000 to 550,000 clones detected, about 85% appear once; the ten largest clones hold roughly 1.9%. The sequencing input was PBMCs or T cells enriched from blood (not recorded which). These receptors were obtained from a woman in her late teens or twenties with acute COVID-19. The CDR3 runs from the conserved cysteine through the conserved F or W. The D gene is left open where the match is weak. Clone size, where shown, is once, few, many, or a class for clones that have expanded.

v_call: TRBV18
clone_size: once
j_call: TRBJ2-7
d_call: TRBD2
cdr3_aa: CASSPGLAGRGEQYF
cdr3_nt: TGTGCCAGCTCACCGGGACTAGCGGGAAGGGGGGAGCAGTACTTC

v_call: TRBV30
clone_size: NA
j_call: TRBJ1-5
d_call: TRBD1
cdr3_aa: CAWSTGAKARQPQHF
cdr3_nt: TGTGCCTGGAGTACAGGGGCCAAAGCTAGACAGCCCCAGCATTTT

v_call: TRBV20-1
clone_size: NA
j_call: TRBJ2-7
d_call: NA
cdr3_aa: CSASYPYEQYF
cdr3_nt: TGCAGTGCTAGTTATCCCTACGAGCAGTACTTC

v_call: TRBV7-2
clone_size: NA
j_call: TRBJ2-7
d_call: NA
cdr3_aa: CASSLVNRADYYEQYF
cdr3_nt: TGTGCCAGCAGCTTAGTAAATCGAGCGGACTATTACGAGCAGTACTTC

v_call: TRBV29-1
clone_size: NA
j_call: TRBJ1-1
d_call: NA
cdr3_aa: CSVGGRFATEAFF
cdr3_nt: TGCAGCGTTGGAGGGCGGTTTGCGACTGAAGCTTTCTTT

v_call: TRBV2
clone_size: NA
j_call: TRBJ2-7
d_call: TRBD2
cdr3_aa: CASIPSGGNNYEQYF
cdr3_nt: TGTGCCAGCATCCCGTCGGGGGGGAATAACTACGAGCAGTACTTC

v_call: TRBV7-3
clone_size: NA
j_call: TRBJ1-2
d_call: TRBD1
cdr3_aa: CASSSSAGQINGYTF
cdr3_nt: TGTGCCAGCAGCTCCTCTGCGGGACAGATAAACGGCTACACCTTC

v_call: TRBV2
clone_size: few
j_call: TRBJ1-6
d_call: NA
cdr3_aa: CASSEPREAGNSPLHF
cdr3_nt: TGTGCCAGCAGTGAACCCAGGGAGGCTGGTAATTCACCCCTCCACTTT

v_call: TRBV2
clone_size: NA
j_call: TRBJ2-1
d_call: NA
cdr3_aa: CASSEAREIYNEQFF
cdr3_nt: TGTGCCAGCAGTGAAGCCAGGGAAATCTACAATGAGCAGTTCTTC

v_call: TRBV28
clone_size: NA
j_call: TRBJ2-1
d_call: TRBD2
cdr3_aa: CASSLTSGNSYNEQFF
cdr3_nt: TGTGCCAGCAGTTTAACCAGCGGGAACTCCTACAATGAGCAGTTCTTC

v_call: TRBV5-3
clone_size: NA
j_call: TRBJ2-7
d_call: NA
cdr3_aa: CARSLPQGIISYEQYF
cdr3_nt: TGTGCCAGAAGCTTACCACAGGGAATAATTTCCTACGAGCAGTACTTC

v_call: TRBV7-9
clone_size: NA
j_call: TRBJ2-2
d_call: NA
cdr3_aa: CASSPSAGNTGELFF
cdr3_nt: TGTGCCAGCAGCCCATCCGCGGGGAACACCGGGGAGCTGTTTTTT

v_call: TRBV20-1
clone_size: NA
j_call: TRBJ1-2
d_call: NA
cdr3_aa: CSGDYGYTF
cdr3_nt: TGCAGTGGAGATTATGGCTACACCTTC

v_call: TRBV6-5
clone_size: NA
j_call: TRBJ1-5
d_call: NA
cdr3_aa: CASSQTMEPQHF
cdr3_nt: TGTGCCAGCAGTCAGACTATGGAGCCCCAGCATTTT

v_call: TRBV19
clone_size: NA
j_call: TRBJ2-1
d_call: NA
cdr3_aa: CASGSYNEQFF
cdr3_nt: TGTGCCTCCGGCTCCTACAATGAGCAGTTCTTC

v_call: TRBV5-4
clone_size: NA
j_call: TRBJ2-2
d_call: TRBD2
cdr3_aa: CASSVGLADNTGELFF
cdr3_nt: TGTGCCAGCAGCGTCGGGCTAGCGGATAACACCGGGGAGCTGTTTTTT

v_call: TRBV19
clone_size: NA
j_call: TRBJ1-2
d_call: NA
cdr3_aa: CASSMSVIYGYTF
cdr3_nt: TGTGCCAGTAGTATGTCGGTGATCTATGGCTACACCTTC

v_call: TRBV10-1
clone_size: NA
j_call: TRBJ2-1
d_call: TRBD1
cdr3_aa: CASSEGQGQAQQFF
cdr3_nt: TGCGCCAGCAGTGAGGGGCAGGGACAGGCTCAGCAGTTCTTC

v_call: TRBV4-3
clone_size: NA
j_call: TRBJ2-7
d_call: NA
cdr3_aa: CASSQDQAAGEQYF
cdr3_nt: TGCGCCAGCAGCCAAGATCAAGCCGCAGGGGAGCAGTACTTC

v_call: TRBV5-1
clone_size: NA
j_call: TRBJ2-1
d_call: TRBD2
cdr3_aa: CASSSGTSGVYEQFF
cdr3_nt: TGCGCCAGCAGTTCCGGGACTAGCGGGGTTTATGAGCAGTTCTTC

v_call: TRBV14
clone_size: NA
j_call: TRBJ2-7
d_call: NA
cdr3_aa: CASSQVREGYEQYF
cdr3_nt: TGTGCCAGCAGCCAAGTCCGGGAAGGCTACGAGCAGTACTTC

v_call: TRBV2
clone_size: NA
j_call: TRBJ1-2
d_call: TRBD1
cdr3_aa: CASSSKGAIYGYTF
cdr3_nt: TGTGCCAGCAGTTCGAAGGGGGCGATCTATGGCTACACCTTC

v_call: TRBV2
clone_size: NA
j_call: TRBJ2-3
d_call: NA
cdr3_aa: CARKGRQYPSQDTQYF
cdr3_nt: TGTGCCAGAAAGGGGCGCCAATACCCCTCCCAAGATACGCAGTATTTT

v_call: TRBV5-8
clone_size: NA
j_call: TRBJ1-4
d_call: NA
cdr3_aa: CASSSPAQDYEKLFF
cdr3_nt: TGTGCCAGCAGCTCCCCCGCTCAGGATTATGAAAAACTGTTTTTT

v_call: TRBV29-1
clone_size: NA
j_call: TRBJ2-3
d_call: NA
cdr3_aa: CSETSGGTDTQYF
cdr3_nt: TGCAGCGAAACAAGCGGCGGCACAGATACGCAGTATTTT

v_call: TRBV4-2
clone_size: NA
j_call: TRBJ2-6
d_call: TRBD1
cdr3_aa: CASSQVNRGISGANVLTF
cdr3_nt: TGTGCCAGCAGCCAAGTGAACAGGGGCATAAGTGGGGCCAACGTCCTGACTTTC

v_call: TRBV29-1
clone_size: NA
j_call: TRBJ1-1
d_call: TRBD1
cdr3_aa: CSADRGGEAFF
cdr3_nt: TGCAGCGCCGACAGGGGAGGTGAAGCTTTCTTT

v_call: TRBV28
clone_size: once
j_call: TRBJ1-3
d_call: NA
cdr3_aa: CACLQSSGNTIYF
cdr3_nt: TGTGCCTGTTTACAGAGCTCTGGAAACACCATATATTTT

v_call: TRBV28
clone_size: NA
j_call: TRBJ2-3
d_call: NA
cdr3_aa: CASSTSTTSATDTQYF
cdr3_nt: NA

v_call: TRBV5-1
clone_size: NA
j_call: TRBJ2-7
d_call: NA
cdr3_aa: CASSLGQYEQYF
cdr3_nt: TGCGCCAGCAGCTTGGGGCAATACGAGCAGTACTTC

v_call: TRBV28
clone_size: NA
j_call: TRBJ1-5
d_call: NA
cdr3_aa: CASSLTRLYSNQPQHF
cdr3_nt: TGTGCCAGCAGCCTTACAAGACTTTATAGCAATCAGCCCCAGCATTTT

v_call: TRBV5-1
clone_size: NA
j_call: TRBJ1-4
d_call: NA
cdr3_aa: CASSSYVSGDNEKLFF
cdr3_nt: TGCGCCAGCAGCTCCTACGTATCGGGGGATAATGAAAAACTGTTTTTT